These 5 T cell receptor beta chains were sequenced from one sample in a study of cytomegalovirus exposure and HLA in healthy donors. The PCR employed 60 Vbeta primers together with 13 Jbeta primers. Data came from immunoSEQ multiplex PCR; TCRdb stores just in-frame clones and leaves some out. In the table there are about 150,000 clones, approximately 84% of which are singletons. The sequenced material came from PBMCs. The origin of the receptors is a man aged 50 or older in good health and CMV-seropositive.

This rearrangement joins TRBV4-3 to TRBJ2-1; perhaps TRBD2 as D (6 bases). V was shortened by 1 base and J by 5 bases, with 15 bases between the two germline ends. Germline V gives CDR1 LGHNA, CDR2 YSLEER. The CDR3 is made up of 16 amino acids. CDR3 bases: TGCGCCAGCAGCCAAGCCTGGCTAGCGCTAAACAATGAGCAGTTCTTC. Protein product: CASSQAWLALNNEQFF.

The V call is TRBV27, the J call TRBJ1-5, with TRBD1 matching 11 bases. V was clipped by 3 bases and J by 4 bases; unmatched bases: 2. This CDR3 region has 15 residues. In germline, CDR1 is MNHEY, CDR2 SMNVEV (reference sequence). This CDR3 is CASSFGTGGNQPQHF. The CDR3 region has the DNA TGTGCCAGCAGTTTTGGGACAGGGGGAAATCAGCCCCAGCATTTT.

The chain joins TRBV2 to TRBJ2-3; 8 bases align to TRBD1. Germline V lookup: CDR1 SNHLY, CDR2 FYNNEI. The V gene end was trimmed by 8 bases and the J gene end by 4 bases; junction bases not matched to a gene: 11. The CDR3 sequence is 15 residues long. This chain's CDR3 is CASSGEGQGADTQYF. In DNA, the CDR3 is TGTGCCAGCTCGGGAGAAGGACAGGGAGCAGATACGCAGTATTTT.

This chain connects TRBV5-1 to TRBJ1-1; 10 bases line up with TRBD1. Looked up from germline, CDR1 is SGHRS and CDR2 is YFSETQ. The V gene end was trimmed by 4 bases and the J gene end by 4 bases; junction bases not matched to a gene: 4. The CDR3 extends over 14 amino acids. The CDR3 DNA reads TGCGCCAGCAGCGCTGGACAGGGGGGCACTGAAGCTTTCTTT. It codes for CASSAGQGGTEAFF. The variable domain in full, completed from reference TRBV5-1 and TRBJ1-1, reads KAGVTQTPRYLIKTRGQQVTLSCSPISGHRSVSWYQQTPGQGLQFLFEYFSETQRNKGNFPGRFSGRQFSNSRSEMNVSTLELGDSALYLCASSAGQGGTEAFFGQGTRLTVV.

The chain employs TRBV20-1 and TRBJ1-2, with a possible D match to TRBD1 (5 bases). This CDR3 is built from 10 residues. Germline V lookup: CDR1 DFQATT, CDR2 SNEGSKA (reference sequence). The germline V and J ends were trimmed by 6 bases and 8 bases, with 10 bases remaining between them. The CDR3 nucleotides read TGCAGTGCGGCCCGGGGGGGCTACACCTTC. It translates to CSAARGGYTF.